One and the same sample provided the 17 T cell receptor beta chains below, sequenced in a study of spatial heterogeneity in lung cancer. Study-wide findings and caveats: Tumors with more nonsynonymous mutations had more expanded intratumoral alpha and beta TCRs.

Their cognate antigens are unknown. TCRdb reprocessed the 5' RACE reads with MiXCR, giving one entry per CDR3 protein. The sample shows more than 10,000 distinct CDR3 sequences, 5.6% of them seen only once. Described time point: sample taken at primary tumor resection. The sample consisted of lung tumor tissue, taken at surgery. Source of these receptors: a female donor with early-stage non-small cell lung cancer.

This clonotype is labeled medium-sized. Because this beta chain is a stray read in a library intended to capture alpha chains, its abundance should not be given much weight. The chain combines TRBV7-9 with TRBJ1-5; D is unresolved. In germline, CDR1 is SEHNR, CDR2 FQNEAQ (reference sequence). V gave up 4 bases and J gave up 9 bases, with 13 bases separating them. The CDR3 loop spans 13 amino acids. For the CDR3, the DNA is TGTGCCAGCAGCTATAGCGCCCAGAGGCCCCAGCATTTT. It codes for CASSYSAQRPQHF.

Concerning this clonotype itself: As an off-target read in a library built for alpha chains, this beta chain has a frequency of little significance. The chain is built from TRBV20-1 and TRBJ2-2; D not resolved. Between the trimmed V and J ends, which lost 1 base and 5 bases, there was a span of 11 bases. Germline V gene data show CDR1 as DFQATT and CDR2 as SNEGSKA (reference sequence). This CDR3 has 14 amino acids. DNA for the CDR3: TGCAGTGCTAGAGCCGTAACCCTAACCGGGGAGCTGTTTTTT. It encodes CSARAVTLTGELFF.

This clonotype was seen ten or more times. Being off target in a library aimed at alpha chains, this beta chain has a size of little meaning. The V gene is TRBV6-1, the J gene TRBJ2-7; 12 nucleotides agree with TRBD2. The CDR3 covers 14 residues. Germline trimming cut 6 bases from V and 5 bases from J; bases unmatched to any gene: 5. Germline V gene sequence: CDR1 MNHNS, CDR2 SASEGT. The CDR3 loop is CASRLAGGSHEQYF. The CDR3 bases are TGTGCCAGCAGGCTAGCGGGGGGGTCACACGAGCAGTACTTC.

This clonotype came up many times. This beta chain is off target for a library built for alpha chains, so its abundance means little. This chain connects TRBV12-3 or TRBV12-4 to TRBJ2-5; 10 nucleotides line up with TRBD2. CDR3 length equals 17 residues. Trimming cost V 6 bases and J 5 bases; bases outside gene matches: 15. This CDR3 reads CASSLARSGGASETQYF. The DNA of the CDR3 is TGTGCCAGCAGCCTTGCGCGGAGCGGGGGGGCGAGTGAGACCCAGTACTTC.

There are many counts of this clonotype. This beta chain is a stray sequence in a library constructed for alpha chains; its clone size is not meaningful. V usage is TRBV4-2 and J usage is TRBJ2-5; D uncertain. Trimming took 2 bases from V and 5 from J, leaving 15 bases between them. CDR1 is LGHNA and CDR2 is YNFKEQ in the germline V gene. This CDR3 region has 15 residues. CDR3 sequence: CASSQSTQPSETQYF. In DNA, the CDR3 is TGTGCCAGCAGCCAATCAACCCAACCTTCGGAGACCCAGTACTTC.

This clonotype was seen repeatedly, ten times or more. This beta chain is off target for a library built for alpha chains, so its abundance means little. The chain links TRBV11-3 to TRBJ2-3; no clear D gene. Trimming stripped 4 bases from V and 0 bases from J, with 8 bases between. The germline gives CDR1 SGHNT, CDR2 YENEEA. This CDR3 spans 14 amino acids. The CDR3 protein is CASSSHGSTDTQYF. CDR3 DNA sequence: TGTGCCAGCAGCTCACACGGCAGCACAGATACGCAGTATTTT.

This clonotype was seen at least ten times. This beta chain was picked up by a library intended for alpha chains and is off target, so its count carries little meaning. The rearrangement joins TRBV5-6 to TRBJ2-2; no clear D gene. This CDR3 comprises 13 residues. The V end lost 5 bases, the J end lost 2 bases, and 7 bases lay between the germline ends. Per the germline V gene, CDR1 is SGHDT and CDR2 is YYEEEE. The CDR3 spells CASRYVNTGELFF. The CDR3 DNA follows: TGTGCCAGCAGATACGTTAACACCGGGGAGCTGTTTTTT.

This clonotype was picked up many times. Found in a library prepared for alpha chains, this beta chain is an off-target read, and its abundance has little meaning. This rearrangement joins TRBV18 to TRBJ2-7, with unresolved D. The CDR3 is 14 amino acids. CDR1 is KGHSH and CDR2 is LQKENI in the germline V gene. Trimming removed 3 bases from V and 0 bases from J, with 9 bases in between. The CDR3 loop is CASSPNGDSYEQYF. The CDR3 DNA reads TGTGCCAGCTCACCCAATGGGGACTCCTACGAGCAGTACTTC. Filled out from reference TRBV18 and TRBJ2-7, the complete variable domain reads NAGVMQNPRHLVRRRGQEARLRCSPMKGHSHVYWYRQLPEEGLKFMVYLQKENIIDESGMPKERFSAEFPKEGPSILRIQQVVRGDSAAYFCASSPNGDSYEQYFGPGTRLTVT.

Many counts were recorded for this clonotype. The library was prepared for alpha chains; this beta chain is a stray read, so its frequency means little. The CDR3 loop reads CASSQRGASGAYEQYF. CDR3 in DNA: TGTGCCAGCAGTCAACGAGGGGCTAGCGGGGCCTACGAGCAGTACTTC. The rearrangement links TRBV7-2 to TRBJ2-7; TRBD2 agrees at 9 bases. The CDR3 runs 16 residues. CDR1 and CDR2 (germline): SGHTA, FQGNSA. J gave up 2 bases and V 6 bases, and 11 bases lay outside the gene matches.

This clonotype occurred many times. This beta chain turned up in a library designed for alpha chains; as an off-target read, its abundance says little. J is TRBJ2-5 and V is TRBV20-1; the D gene could be TRBD1 or TRBD2 (7 bases each). Germline CDR1 DFQATT, CDR2 SNEGSKA (reference sequence). This CDR3 has 14 residues. Trimming stripped 5 bases from V and 4 bases from J, with 17 bases between. The CDR3 spells CSAAPTGRVETQYF. In DNA, the CDR3 is TGCAGTGCTGCCCCGACAGGGAGGGTAGAGACCCAGTACTTC.

This clonotype is medium-sized (0.01 to 0.1%) within its sample. Since the library was made to target alpha chains, this beta chain is a stray read and its abundance is not meaningful. This chain connects TRBV7-8 to TRBJ2-1, with D uncertain. The V gene's germline CDR1 is SGHVS and CDR2 FQNEAQ. CDR3 size: 13 residues. Between the trimmed V and J ends, which lost 7 bases and 9 bases, there was a span of 16 bases. The DNA of the CDR3 is TGTGCCAGCACCCCCCGAGCGTGGGGTGAGCAGTTCTTC. It codes for CASTPRAWGEQFF.

This clonotype was detected ten times or more. With the library built for alpha chains, this beta chain is off target and its frequency is not meaningful. The chain combines TRBV15 with TRBJ2-3; the D is unclear. V was clipped by 0 bases and J by 7 bases, with 14 bases between them. In germline, CDR1 is LNHNV, CDR2 YYDKDF (reference sequence). The CDR3 sequence is 15 residues long. The CDR3 loop is CATSRDRVLGHTQYF. In DNA form, the CDR3 reads TGTGCCACCAGCAGAGATAGGGTTTTAGGGCATACGCAGTATTTT.

This clonotype showed up many times. Being off target in a library aimed at alpha chains, this beta chain has a size of little meaning. This chain joins TRBV7-9 and TRBJ2-7, with TRBD1 identical over 10 bases. V dropped 6 bases and J dropped 6; count of bases not matched to a gene: 11. Germline CDR1 SEHNR, CDR2 FQNEAQ (reference sequence). The CDR3 length is 15 residues. The CDR3: CASRKGQGGLGEQYF. CDR3 DNA sequence: TGTGCCAGCAGAAAAGGACAGGGGGGGCTCGGCGAGCAGTACTTC.

This clonotype was found many times. This beta chain is off target for a library built for alpha chains, so its abundance means little. The chain is built from TRBV20-1 and TRBJ1-2; tentatively, D is TRBD1 (6 bases). Germline CDR1 DFQATT, CDR2 SNEGSKA (reference sequence). The CDR3 is 18 residues long. Trimming stripped 2 bases from V and 0 bases from J, with 22 bases between. The CDR3 sequence is CSARPPYRAGLSNYGYTF. The CDR3 nucleotides are TGCAGTGCTAGACCCCCCTACAGGGCGGGGTTATCTAACTATGGCTACACCTTC.

With respect to this clonotype: The library was prepared for alpha chains; this beta chain is a stray read, so its frequency means little. The CDR3 sequence is CASSQVAAFHEQFF. As DNA, the CDR3 is TGTGCCAGCAGCCAAGTCGCAGCATTCCATGAGCAGTTCTTC. This chain connects TRBV3-1 to TRBJ2-1, with D hard to call. Germline lookup yields CDR1 LGHDT and CDR2 YNNKEL (reference sequence). This CDR3 spans 14 amino acids. The V end was cut by 1 base, the J end by 8 bases, with 12 bases between.

At least ten counts were recorded for this clonotype. Within a library made for alpha chains, this beta chain is off target, and its count is uninformative. This chain connects TRBV6-5 to TRBJ2-1; 8 bases are shared with TRBD1. Germline CDR1 reads MNHEY; CDR2 reads SVGAGI. Trimming removed 2 bases from V and 5 bases from J; junction bases left unmatched: 2. The CDR3 consists of 14 residues. CDR3 loop: CASSYTGQDNEQFF. The DNA of the CDR3 is TGTGCCAGCAGTTACACGGGACAGGACAATGAGCAGTTCTTC.

This clonotype was counted ten times or more. The size of this beta chain means little, since it is a stray read in a library made for alpha chains. This chain uses TRBV4-1 with TRBJ2-6; 8 bases agree with TRBD1. V was clipped by 3 bases and J by 1 base; unmatched bases: 8. The CDR3 runs to 18 residues. Per germline, CDR1 MGHRA and CDR2 YSYEKL. This CDR3 reads CASSHGDRGLSGANVLTF. Here the CDR3 DNA reads TGCGCCAGCAGCCACGGCGACAGGGGCCTATCTGGGGCCAACGTCCTGACTTTC.